The 30 T cell receptor beta chains reported below all come from one sample, sequenced in a study of T-cell reconstitution after alpha-beta-depleted transplantation in children. Preparation of the TCRbeta library involved a method that used unique molecular identifiers. MiXCR was run by TCRdb on the PCR reads, yielding one entry per CDR3 protein. Of approximately 500,000 distinct CDR3 sequences listed, over 9.5% are singletons. The sample consisted of PBMCs, taken before TCRalphabeta/CD19-depleted stem cell transplant. These receptors were obtained from a child under 10 years old with inherited bone marrow failure, due to receive a stem cell transplant.

As for this clonotype: At one end the junction does not follow the germline gene, possibly because of a read error. The chain recombines TRBV29-1 with TRBJ1-4; possibly TRBD1 for D (6 bases). CDR3 length equals 14 residues. The germline CDR1 and CDR2 sequences are SQVTM and ANQGSEA. DNA for the CDR3: TGCAGCGCTGAATACCCAGGGGAGCTTGAAAAACTGTTTTTT. It codes for CSAEYPGELEKLFF. The full variable domain, with the rest looked up from reference TRBV29-1 and TRBJ1-4, is SAVISQKPSRDICQRGTSLTIQCQVDSQVTMMFWYRQQPGQSLTLIATANQGSEATYESGFVIDKFPISRPNLTFSTLTVSNMSPEDSSIYLCSAEYPGELEKLFFGSGTQLSVL.

The V call is TRBV20-1, the J call TRBJ2-1; TRBD2 matches 11 bases. Trimming removed 6 bases from V and 0 bases from J; junction bases left unmatched: 7. The germline CDR1 and CDR2 sequences are DFQATT and SNEGSKA (reference sequence). The length of the CDR3 is 16 residues. The CDR3, as DNA: TGCAGTGCACGGACTAGCGGGTGGAGCTCCTACAATGAGCAGTTCTTC. Encoded protein: CSARTSGWSSYNEQFF.

The rearrangement links TRBV6-5 to TRBJ2-1; a possible D gene is TRBD2 (5 bases). The CDR3 has 15 residues. With 8 bases removed from V and 3 bases from J, the gap between germline ends came to 17 bases. Germline loops: CDR1 MNHEY, CDR2 SVGAGI. CDR3 loop: CASGSRQTIYNEQFF. CDR3 DNA sequence: TGTGCCAGCGGTTCAAGGCAGACTATCTACAATGAGCAGTTCTTC.

There are many counts of this clonotype. The rearrangement links TRBV7-2 to TRBJ1-6, with a possible D match to TRBD1 (5 bases). CDR3 length: 15 amino acids. The V end lost 2 bases, the J end lost 6 bases, and 11 bases lay between the germline ends. From germline, CDR1 is SGHTA and CDR2 FQGNSA. This chain's CDR3 is CASSLLGPVNSPLHF. In nucleotides, the CDR3 is TGTGCCAGCAGCTTACTGGGACCCGTTAATTCACCCCTCCACTTT.

This clonotype was seen repeatedly, ten times or more. The chain recombines TRBV4-3 with TRBJ2-3; 8 bases line up with TRBD2. V lost 0 bases to trimming and J lost 4 bases; unmatched junction nucleotides: 6. The CDR3 runs 16 residues. Germline CDR1 reads LGHNA; CDR2 reads YSLEER. CDR3 in DNA: TGCGCCAGCAGCCAAGAGCCCGCGGGAGGACCAGATACGCAGTATTTT. Translated: CASSQEPAGGPDTQYF.

This clonotype was recorded many times. The V and J genes are TRBV29-1 and TRBJ1-1; maybe TRBD1 (5 bases). The CDR3 totals 10 residues. Per germline, CDR1 SQVTM and CDR2 ANQGSEA. V was clipped by 4 bases and J by 8 bases, with 8 bases between them. Here the CDR3 DNA reads TGCAGCGTTGTATACAGGGAAGCTTTCTTT. Translation: CSVVYREAFF. The full variable domain, its missing parts supplied by reference TRBV29-1 and TRBJ1-1, is SAVISQKPSRDICQRGTSLTIQCQVDSQVTMMFWYRQQPGQSLTLIATANQGSEATYESGFVIDKFPISRPNLTFSTLTVSNMSPEDSSIYLCSVVYREAFFGQGTRLTVV.

This clonotype has only a few counts. V usage is TRBV4-2 and J usage is TRBJ2-2; D unresolved. Germline V gives CDR1 LGHNA, CDR2 YNFKEQ. V lost 3 bases, J lost 7 bases, and 12 bases lay in between. The CDR3 spans 14 residues. CDR3 sequence: CASSHGGLDGELFF. The DNA of the CDR3 is TGTGCCAGCAGCCACGGTGGGCTGGACGGGGAGCTGTTTTTT.

This CDR3 reads CASSQELAGGESYEQYF. CDR3 DNA: TGCGCCAGCAGCCAAGAGCTAGCGGGAGGGGAATCCTACGAGCAGTACTTC. The chain employs TRBV4-3 and TRBJ2-7; TRBD2 matches 12 bases. After removal of 0 bases from V and 1 base from J, the junction contained 4 bases not matched to a gene. Germline CDR1 is LGHNA and CDR2 is YSLEER. The CDR3 has 17 residues.

This clonotype was counted many times. V and J are TRBV27 and TRBJ2-3, with D tentatively TRBD1 or TRBD2 (5 bases each). V was shortened by 5 bases and J by 3 bases, with 15 bases between the two germline ends. Germline loops: CDR1 MNHEY, CDR2 SMNVEV (reference sequence). The length of the CDR3 is 15 residues. The DNA for the CDR3 is TGTGCCAGCAGTACTAGGCAGGGAGAAACAGATACGCAGTATTTT. Translation: CASSTRQGETDTQYF.

This clonotype was detected ten times or more. The chain couples TRBV6-5 to TRBJ2-5; D unresolved. From germline, CDR1 is MNHEY and CDR2 SVGAGI. Trimming cost V 0 bases and J 5 bases, with 13 bases left between them. CDR3 length equals 15 residues. CDR3 nucleotide sequence: TGTGCCAGCAGTTACTCGACCACCGGGTGGGAGACCCAGTACTTC. The encoded protein is CASSYSTTGWETQYF.

This clonotype came up many times. The chain recombines TRBV28 with TRBJ1-1; TRBD1 might be the D (6 bases). Germline CDR1 is MDHEN and CDR2 is SYDVKM. The V gene lost 5 bases and the J gene lost 6 bases, with 16 bases spanning the gap. The CDR3 loop spans 14 amino acids. In DNA, the CDR3 is TGTGCCAGCAGTCATGGGACACGCCACCCTGAAGCTTTCTTT. As protein: CASSHGTRHPEAFF.

This clonotype has a count of ten or more. This chain links TRBV27 with TRBJ2-7; no clear D gene. The CDR3 consists of 16 residues. Germline-derived CDR1 and CDR2 are MNHEY and SMNVEV (reference sequence). V lost 0 bases and J lost 3, with 15 bases in between. Written as DNA, the CDR3 is TGTGCCAGCAGTTTATCCGCGCAATACCCCCTCTACGAGCAGTACTTC. Its translation: CASSLSAQYPLYEQYF.

This clonotype turned up a few times. The rearrangement uses TRBV7-8 and TRBJ2-6, with D uncertain. Trimming removed 4 bases at V and 7 bases at J, with 20 bases between. There are 17 residues in the CDR3. Germline lookup yields CDR1 SGHVS and CDR2 FQNEAQ. CDR3 DNA sequence: TGTGCCAGCAGCTCCTTCGCCCAAGGAGTTTATGCCAACGTCCTGACTTTC. This sequence encodes CASSSFAQGVYANVLTF.

There are many counts of this clonotype. The CDR3 loop reads CASSLADSPYGYTF. The CDR3 nucleotides read TGTGCCAGCAGCTTAGCGGACAGCCCCTATGGCTACACCTTC. The V call is TRBV11-2, the J call TRBJ1-2, with TRBD1 as a possible D gene (6 bases). Germline CDR1 reads SGHAT; CDR2 reads FQNNGV. Trimming took 1 base from V and 4 from J, leaving 10 bases between them. CDR3 length equals 14 residues. Full variable domain (outside the CDR3, taken from reference TRBV11-2 and TRBJ1-2): EAGVAQSPRYKIIEKRQSVAFWCNPISGHATLYWYQQILGQGPKLLIQFQNNGVVDDSQLPKDRFSAERLKGVDSTLKIQPAKLEDSAVYLCASSLADSPYGYTFGSGTRLTVV.

The V and J genes are TRBV29-1 and TRBJ2-7; D possibly corresponds to TRBD1 (5 bases). The CDR3 is 13 amino acids. Trimming stripped 0 bases from V and 4 bases from J, with 10 bases between. Germline V lookup: CDR1 SQVTM, CDR2 ANQGSEA. This chain's CDR3 is CSVEERGEYEQYF. The DNA for the CDR3 is TGCAGCGTTGAAGAAAGGGGTGAATACGAGCAGTACTTC.

This chain joins TRBV20-1 and TRBJ2-7, with a tentative D call TRBD1 (7 bases). V was shortened by 3 bases and J by 3 bases, with 15 bases between the two germline ends. The CDR3 is made up of 14 amino acids. Germline assignment: CDR1 DFQATT and CDR2 SNEGSKA (reference sequence). CDR3 coding DNA: TGCAGTGCTAGTCCCCAGGGGGGCTACTACGAGCAGTACTTC. It translates to CSASPQGGYYEQYF.

This clonotype appeared many times. As DNA, the CDR3 is TGCGCCAGCAGCCAAGATTTCGAACTAGACAATGAGCAGTTCTTC. Its translation: CASSQDFELDNEQFF. The genes are TRBV4-3 and TRBJ2-1, with D possibly being TRBD2 (5 bases). Deletions cut 0 bases from V and 5 bases from J, with 11 bases between. Germline CDR1 reads LGHNA; CDR2 reads YSLEER. The CDR3 loop spans 15 amino acids.

The CDR3 sequence is CAISVQGGQPQHF. CDR3 sequence (DNA): TGTGCCATCAGTGTACAGGGAGGTCAGCCCCAGCATTTT. The V and J genes are TRBV10-3 and TRBJ1-5, with D tentatively TRBD1 (6 bases). Germline V gene lookup returns CDR1 ENHRY and CDR2 SYGVKD. The V and J ends lost 4 bases and 6 bases respectively, with 10 bases between them. This CDR3 is 13 amino acids long.

This clonotype was seen at least ten times. This CDR3 is CAISYSGKETQYF. The CDR3 bases are TGTGCCATCAGCTATAGCGGGAAGGAGACCCAGTACTTC. The rearrangement links TRBV10-3 to TRBJ2-5; 8 positions match TRBD2. Germline V CDR1 and CDR2: ENHRY, SYGVKD. J was trimmed by 5 bases and V by 6 bases; bases with no gene match: 5. The CDR3 is 13 amino acids.

This clonotype was picked up a small number of times. The chain is built from TRBV4-3 and TRBJ2-1; tentative D call: TRBD2 (5 bases). The CDR3 contains 14 residues. V gave up 0 bases and J gave up 6 bases, with 9 bases separating them. Germline CDR1 is LGHNA and CDR2 is YSLEER. The CDR3 region is CASSQDMLANEQFF. Written as DNA, the CDR3 is TGCGCCAGCAGCCAAGATATGCTAGCCAATGAGCAGTTCTTC.

In this sample, this clonotype turned up many times. V usage is TRBV6-2 or TRBV6-3 and J usage is TRBJ2-1; possibly TRBD2 for D (5 bases). This CDR3 comprises 14 residues. CDR1 and CDR2 from the germline V gene are MNHEY and SVGEGT. V was trimmed by 3 bases and J by 6 bases, leaving 12 bases between them. This CDR3 is CASSYIQRLNEQFF. In nucleotides, the CDR3 is TGTGCCAGCAGTTATATCCAGCGGCTCAATGAGCAGTTCTTC.

Of note for this clonotype: A read error may explain this, as a much larger clone is one base away. The chain recombines TRBV19 with TRBJ2-7, with D tentatively TRBD2 (5 bases). Per germline, CDR1 LNHDA and CDR2 SQIVND (reference sequence). This CDR3 is 16 amino acids long. CDR3 region: CTSSIWRAGRPYEQYF. CDR3 nucleotide sequence: TGTACCAGTAGTATTTGGCGGGCAGGTCGACCGTACGAGCAGTACTTC.

This clonotype was found many times. The chain recombines TRBV29-1 with TRBJ1-1; a weak D match, TRBD1 (6 bases). Germline assignment: CDR1 SQVTM and CDR2 ANQGSEA. CDR3 length: 14 residues. Trimming shortened V by 7 bases and J by 4 bases, and 19 bases separated the two germline ends. The CDR3 loop reads CSGVARGASTEAFF. For the CDR3, the DNA is TGCAGCGGAGTTGCCCGGGGGGCGTCCACTGAAGCTTTCTTT.

Worth noting for this clonotype: A much larger clone lies one base from this, so it may be a read error. V gene TRBV10-3 combines with J gene TRBJ1-2; D unresolved. Trimming shortened V by 2 bases and J by 6 bases, and 13 bases separated the two germline ends. The CDR3 contains 14 residues. Germline V lookup: CDR1 ENHRY, CDR2 SYGVKD. CDR3 in amino acids: CAISEKRGGNGYTF. The CDR3 region has the DNA TGTGCCATCAGTGAGAAACGGGGAGGGAATGGCTACACCTTC.

This clonotype was detected many times. This chain joins TRBV12-3 or TRBV12-4 and TRBJ2-1; TRBD2 is a possible D gene (5 bases). This CDR3 comprises 14 residues. Trimming left V 6 bases short and J 5 bases short, with 14 bases between. CDR3 residues: CASSHWERNNEQFF. DNA for the CDR3: TGTGCCAGCAGCCATTGGGAGAGAAACAATGAGCAGTTCTTC.

This clonotype was observed at least ten times. The V gene is TRBV5-1, the J gene TRBJ2-3, with a tentative D call TRBD2 (6 bases). V lost 0 bases and J 6 bases, leaving 14 bases between the germline ends. The V gene's germline CDR1 is SGHRS and CDR2 YFSETQ. CDR3 length equals 15 residues. The chain's CDR3 is CASSLGGDFEDTQYF. DNA for the CDR3: TGCGCCAGCAGCTTGGGGGGGGATTTCGAGGATACGCAGTATTTT.

At least ten counts were recorded for this clonotype. The chain has TRBV7-2 and TRBJ2-3; TRBD1 is a possible D gene (5 bases). V was trimmed by 2 bases and J by 5 bases, leaving 14 bases between them. Germline V gene data show CDR1 as SGHTA and CDR2 as FQGNSA. CDR3 size: 15 residues. The CDR3 DNA sequence: TGTGCCAGCAGCTTAAACATGTTGCAGGGAGATACGCAGTATTTT. Its protein product is CASSLNMLQGDTQYF.

Ten or more counts support this clonotype. This sequence joins TRBV12-3 or TRBV12-4 and TRBJ2-1, with D perhaps matching TRBD2 (5 bases). The length of the CDR3 is 16 residues. V shed 2 bases and J shed 3 bases, with 14 bases lying between them. The CDR3 reads CASSLWSLGDYNEQFF. The CDR3 DNA reads TGTGCCAGCAGTTTATGGTCACTAGGAGACTACAATGAGCAGTTCTTC.

There are many counts of this clonotype. V gene TRBV4-3 combines with J gene TRBJ2-3; possibly TRBD2 for D (5 bases). V dropped 0 bases and J dropped 3 bases, with 10 bases sitting between them. This CDR3 has 15 amino acids. Germline values: CDR1 LGHNA, CDR2 YSLEER. The CDR3 DNA reads TGCGCCAGCAGCCAAGATGCCCTAGCAACAGATACGCAGTATTTT. Encoded protein: CASSQDALATDTQYF.

The sample holds one count of this clonotype. A much larger clone is a single base away; this may be a read error. This sequence joins TRBV2 and TRBJ1-3, with D possibly being TRBD1 (5 bases). Germline V gene sequence: CDR1 SNHLY, CDR2 FYNNEI. Trimming took 6 bases from V and 4 from J, leaving 16 bases between them. The CDR3 runs 15 residues. This CDR3 reads CASRVFGRAGNTIYF. The CDR3 DNA follows: TGTGCCAGCAGGGTATTCGGCAGGGCCGGAAACACCATATATTTT.